This T cell receptor beta chain was obtained from a study of blood T cells in healthy people across ages. Study-level results: PBMCs went unsorted, and a conclusive naive versus antigen-experienced comparison was therefore prevented. Both naive CD4+ cell counts and diversity were greater in long-lived donors than in aged donors.

A second PCR, run for roughly 7 to 12 cycles, used a sample-barcoded 5' primer plus a J-beta primer mix. MiXCR, applied by TCRdb to the 5' RACE reads, yields one record per CDR3 protein. The sample shows 800,000 to 950,000 distinct CDR3 sequences, under 40% of them seen only once. This clonotype was recorded at least ten times. Antigen: not known. The CDR3 spans 16 residues. V lost 0 bases, J lost 3 bases, and 3 bases stayed unmatched. Per germline, CDR1 DFQATT and CDR2 SNEGSKA (reference sequence). The chain couples TRBV20-1 to TRBJ2-2; 11 nucleotides match TRBD2. The source is a man between 18 and 35 years old in good health. The sequenced sample was blood. DNA of the CDR3: TGCAGTGCTAGAGATCTGACTAGCGGGGACACCGGGGAGCTGTTTTTT. It is translated as CSARDLTSGDTGELFF.